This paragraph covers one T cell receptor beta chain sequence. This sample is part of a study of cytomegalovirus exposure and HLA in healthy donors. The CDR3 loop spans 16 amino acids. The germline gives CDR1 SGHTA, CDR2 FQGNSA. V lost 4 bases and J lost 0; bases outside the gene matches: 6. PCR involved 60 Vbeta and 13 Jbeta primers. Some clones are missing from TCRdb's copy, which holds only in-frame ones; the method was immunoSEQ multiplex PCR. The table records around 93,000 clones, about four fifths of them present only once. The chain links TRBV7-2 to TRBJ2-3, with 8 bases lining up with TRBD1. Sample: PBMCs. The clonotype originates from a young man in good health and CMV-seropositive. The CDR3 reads CASSSFRQGSTDTQYF. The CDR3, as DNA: TGTGCCAGCAGCTCATTCAGACAGGGGAGCACAGATACGCAGTATTTT.